The present TCR beta chain was sequenced within a study of blood T cell repertoires in COVID-19. Study background: Both acute and convalescent COVID-19 samples were obtained from the United States, Italy and Spain. The cDNA or gDNA used as material had been derived from T cells, B-cell-depleted T cells, or PBMCs.

In the authors' workflow: Researchers report that nucleated cell counts were estimated from reference gene primer amplification. The method was immunoSEQ multiplex PCR; TCRdb's version includes in-frame clones alone and lacks a portion of them. V, J and clone size were drawn from that table, and D and trimming were deduced from the DNA. In the table there are 290,000 or so clones, roughly 85% of which are singletons. The sequence was obtained from a man aged 45-65 years with active or convalescent COVID-19. Specimen: peripheral blood.

CDR3 nucleotide sequence: TGTGCCAGCAGTAGGGGACAGGAAAAACTATATGGCTACACCTTC. Translated, it gives CASSRGQEKLYGYTF. The V and J genes are TRBV6-5 and TRBJ1-2; 8 bases are a match to TRBD1. V lost 5 bases, J lost 5 bases, and 10 bases stayed unmatched. CDR1 MNHEY and CDR2 SVGAGI come from the germline V gene. The CDR3 is made up of 15 amino acids.